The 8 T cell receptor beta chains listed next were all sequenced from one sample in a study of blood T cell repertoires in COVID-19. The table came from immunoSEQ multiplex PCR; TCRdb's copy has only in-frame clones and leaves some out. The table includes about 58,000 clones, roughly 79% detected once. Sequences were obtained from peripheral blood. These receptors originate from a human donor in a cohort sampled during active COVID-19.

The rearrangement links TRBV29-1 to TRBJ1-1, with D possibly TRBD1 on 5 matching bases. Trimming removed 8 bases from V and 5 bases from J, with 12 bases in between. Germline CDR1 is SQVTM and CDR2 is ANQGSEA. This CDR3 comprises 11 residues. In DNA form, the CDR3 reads TGCAGCTTCGGGGGGGATACTGAAGCTTTCTTT. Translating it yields CSFGGDTEAFF.

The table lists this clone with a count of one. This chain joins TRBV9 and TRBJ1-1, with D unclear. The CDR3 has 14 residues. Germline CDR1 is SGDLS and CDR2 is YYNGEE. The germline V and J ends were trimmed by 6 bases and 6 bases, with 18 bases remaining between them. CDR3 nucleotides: TGTGCCAGCACCGCCCCGGGCGGTAGCGCTGAAGCTTTCTTT. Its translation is CASTAPGGSAEAFF.

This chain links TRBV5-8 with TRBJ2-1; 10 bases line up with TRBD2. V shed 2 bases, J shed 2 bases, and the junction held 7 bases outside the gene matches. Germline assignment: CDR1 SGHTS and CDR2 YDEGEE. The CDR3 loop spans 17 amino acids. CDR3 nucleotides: TGTGCCAGCAGCTTCCCAGGACTAGCGGAGACCTACAATGAGCAGTTCTTC. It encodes CASSFPGLAETYNEQFF. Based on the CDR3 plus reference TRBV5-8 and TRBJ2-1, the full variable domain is EAGVTQSPTHLIKTRGQQATLRCSPISGHTSVYWYQQALGLGLQFLLWYDEGEERNRGNFPPRFSGRQFPNYSSELNVNALELEDSALYLCASSFPGLAETYNEQFFGPGTRLTVL.

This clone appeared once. In nucleotides, the CDR3 is TGTGCCAGCAGTTACCTCACAGGGCTCGGTGACTACACCTTC. It specifies CASSYLTGLGDYTF. The chain couples TRBV6-5 to TRBJ1-2; D is perhaps TRBD1 (6 bases). The CDR3 spans 14 residues. Germline CDR1 is MNHEY and CDR2 is SVGAGI. Between the trimmed V and J ends, which lost 2 bases and 10 bases, there was a span of 17 bases.

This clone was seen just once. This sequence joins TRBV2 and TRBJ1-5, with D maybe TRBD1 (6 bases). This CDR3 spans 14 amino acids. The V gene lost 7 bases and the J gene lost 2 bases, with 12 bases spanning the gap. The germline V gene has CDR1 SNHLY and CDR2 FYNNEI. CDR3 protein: CASTPSGGNQPQHF. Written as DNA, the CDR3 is TGTGCCAGCACCCCCTCAGGGGGCAATCAGCCCCAGCATTTT.

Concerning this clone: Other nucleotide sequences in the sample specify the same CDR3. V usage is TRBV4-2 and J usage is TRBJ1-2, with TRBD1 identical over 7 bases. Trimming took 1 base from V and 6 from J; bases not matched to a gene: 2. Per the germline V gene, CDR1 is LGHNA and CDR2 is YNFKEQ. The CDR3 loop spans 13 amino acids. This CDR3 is CASSQGDRDGYTF. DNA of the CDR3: TGTGCCAGCAGCCAAGGTGACAGGGATGGCTACACCTTC.

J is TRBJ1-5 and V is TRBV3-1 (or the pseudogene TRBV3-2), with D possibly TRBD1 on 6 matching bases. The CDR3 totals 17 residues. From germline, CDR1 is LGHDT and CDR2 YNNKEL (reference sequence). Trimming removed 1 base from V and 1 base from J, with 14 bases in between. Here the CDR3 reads CASSQGPAGASNQPQHF. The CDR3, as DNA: TGTGCCAGCAGCCAAGGCCCGGCAGGGGCGAGCAATCAGCCCCAGCATTTT.

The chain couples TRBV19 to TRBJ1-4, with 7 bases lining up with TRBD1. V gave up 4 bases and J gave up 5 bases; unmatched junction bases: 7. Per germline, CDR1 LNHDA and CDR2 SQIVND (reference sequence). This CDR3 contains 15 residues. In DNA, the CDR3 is TGTGCCAGTAGTACTCTAGGGGGCCTGAATGAAAAACTGTTTTTT. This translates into CASSTLGGLNEKLFF. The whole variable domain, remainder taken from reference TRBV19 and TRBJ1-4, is DGGITQSPKYLFRKEGQNVTLSCEQNLNHDAMYWYRQDPGQGLRLIYYSQIVNDFQKGDIAEGYSVSREKKESFPLTVTSAQKNPTAFYLCASSTLGGLNEKLFFGSGTQLSVL.